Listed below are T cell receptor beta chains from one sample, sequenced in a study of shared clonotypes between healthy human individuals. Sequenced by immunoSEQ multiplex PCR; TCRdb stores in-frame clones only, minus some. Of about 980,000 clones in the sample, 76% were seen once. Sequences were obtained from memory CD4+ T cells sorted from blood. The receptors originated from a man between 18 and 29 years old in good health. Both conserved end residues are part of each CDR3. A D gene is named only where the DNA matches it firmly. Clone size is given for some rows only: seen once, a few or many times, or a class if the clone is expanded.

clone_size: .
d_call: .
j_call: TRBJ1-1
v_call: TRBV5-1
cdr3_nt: TGCGCCAGCAGCTTTACGGGGAGGTTGATGAACACTGAAGCTTTCTTT
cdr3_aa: CASSFTGRLMNTEAFF

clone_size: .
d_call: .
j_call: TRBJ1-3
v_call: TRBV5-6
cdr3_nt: TGTGCCAGCAGCTTGACACTGACAGGTAGCTACTCTGGAAACACCATATATTTT
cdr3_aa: CASSLTLTGSYSGNTIYF

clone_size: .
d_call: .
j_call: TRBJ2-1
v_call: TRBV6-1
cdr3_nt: TGTGCCAGCAGTGAAGCGAACCCCCCATACAATGAGCAGTTCTTC
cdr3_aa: CASSEANPPYNEQFF

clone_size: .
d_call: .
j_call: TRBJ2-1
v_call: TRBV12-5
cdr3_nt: TGTGCTAGTGGTTTGGTTGTCTCGGGAGTAAGCTCCTACAATGAGCAGTTCTTC
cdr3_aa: CASGLVVSGVSSYNEQFF

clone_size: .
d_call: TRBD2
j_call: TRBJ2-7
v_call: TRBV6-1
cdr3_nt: TGTGCCAGCAGTGAATTTCCCACCGGGACTAGCGGGACCTACGAGCAGTACTTC
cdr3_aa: CASSEFPTGTSGTYEQYF

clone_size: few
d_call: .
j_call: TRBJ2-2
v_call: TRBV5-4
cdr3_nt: TGTGCCAGCAGCCTCCCGGGCCGGGACGGGGAGCTGTTTTTT
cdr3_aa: CASSLPGRDGELFF

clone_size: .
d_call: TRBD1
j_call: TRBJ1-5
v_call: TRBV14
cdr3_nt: TGTGCCAGCAGCGGACAGGAGGGACAGCCCCAGCATTTT
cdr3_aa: CASSGQEGQPQHF

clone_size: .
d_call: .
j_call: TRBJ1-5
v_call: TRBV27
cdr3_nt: TGTGCCAGCAGTTTAAGGGCCAATCAGCCCCAGCATTTT
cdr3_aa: CASSLRANQPQHF

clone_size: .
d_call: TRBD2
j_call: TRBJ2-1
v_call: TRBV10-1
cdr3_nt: TGCGCCAGCAGCCTTCGACTAGCGGGCTACAATGAGCAGTTCTTC
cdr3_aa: CASSLRLAGYNEQFF

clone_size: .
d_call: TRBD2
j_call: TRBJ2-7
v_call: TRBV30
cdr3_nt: TGTGCCTGGAGTGTACAAAGCGGGAGGGCCGCCGAGCAGTACTTC
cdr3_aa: CAWSVQSGRAAEQYF

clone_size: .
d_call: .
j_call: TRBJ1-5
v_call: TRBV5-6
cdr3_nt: TGTGCCAGCAGCCCCCTCGACATACAGGTCGTGGAGCGTCAGCCCCAGCATTTT
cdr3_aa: CASSPLDIQVVERQPQHF

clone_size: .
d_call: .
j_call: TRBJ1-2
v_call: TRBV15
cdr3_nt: TGTGCCACCAGCAGAGGGTCCAGTGTCTATGGCTACACCTTC
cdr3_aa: CATSRGSSVYGYTF

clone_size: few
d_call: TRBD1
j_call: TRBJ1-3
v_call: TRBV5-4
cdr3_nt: TGTGCCAGCAGTCTAGACAGGGGGACAGGAAACACCATATATTTT
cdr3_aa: CASSLDRGTGNTIYF

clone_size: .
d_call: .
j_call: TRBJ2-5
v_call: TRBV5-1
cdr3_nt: TGCGCCAGCAGCTTGGGGGGAGGCACCGAGACCCAGTACTTC
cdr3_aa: CASSLGGGTETQYF

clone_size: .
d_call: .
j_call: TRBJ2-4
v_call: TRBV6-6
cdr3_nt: TGTGCCAGCACCCAACTCACGAAAAACATTCAGTACTTC
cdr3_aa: CASTQLTKNIQYF

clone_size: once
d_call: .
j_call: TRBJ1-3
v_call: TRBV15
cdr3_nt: TGTGCCACCAGCAGAGATTCGGCAGGTGTCTCTGGAAACACCATATATTTT
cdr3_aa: CATSRDSAGVSGNTIYF

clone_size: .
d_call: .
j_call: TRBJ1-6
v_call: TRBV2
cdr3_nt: TGTGCCAGCAGCCACCCCGGGACGAAGGGTAATTCACCCCTCCACTTT
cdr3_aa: CASSHPGTKGNSPLHF

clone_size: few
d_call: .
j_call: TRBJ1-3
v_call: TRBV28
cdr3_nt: TGTGCCAGCAGTTCCGAGATCTCTGGAAACACCATATATTTT
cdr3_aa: CASSSEISGNTIYF

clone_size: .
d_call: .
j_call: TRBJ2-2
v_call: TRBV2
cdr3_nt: TGTGCCTCCTCCCCTCCCGGCGGGGAGCTGTTTTTT
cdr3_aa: CASSPPGGELFF

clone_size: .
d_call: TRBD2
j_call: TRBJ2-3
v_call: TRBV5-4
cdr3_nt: TGTGCCAGCAGCTCACTAGCGGGAGGGCCGTATACGCAGTATTTT
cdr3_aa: CASSSLAGGPYTQYF

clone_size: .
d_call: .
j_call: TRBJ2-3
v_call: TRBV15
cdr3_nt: TGTGCCACCAGCAGAGATGTGGGGAGAACAGATACGCAGTATTTT
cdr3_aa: CATSRDVGRTDTQYF

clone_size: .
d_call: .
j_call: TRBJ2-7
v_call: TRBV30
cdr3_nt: TGTGCCTGGAGCCGGGACATCTACGAGCAGTACTTC
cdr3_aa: CAWSRDIYEQYF

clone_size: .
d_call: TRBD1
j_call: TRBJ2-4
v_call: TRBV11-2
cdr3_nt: TGTGCCAGCAGCCGAACCGGCGGGACAGGGGTCCGTTGG
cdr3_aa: CASSRTGGTGVRW

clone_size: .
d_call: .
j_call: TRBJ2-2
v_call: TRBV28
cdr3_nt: TGTGCCAGCAGTTTCCAGGGAGGCACCGGGGAGCTGTTTTTT
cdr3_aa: CASSFQGGTGELFF

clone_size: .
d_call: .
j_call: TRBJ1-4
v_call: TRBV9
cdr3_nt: TGTGCCAGCAGCGTAGGATCCAATGAAAAACTGTTTTTT
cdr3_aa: CASSVGSNEKLFF

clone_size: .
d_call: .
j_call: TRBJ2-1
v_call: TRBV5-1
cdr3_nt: TGCGCCAGCAGCGTCAACCTGTTGGGTGGACTCTCCTACAATGAGCAGTTCTTC
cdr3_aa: CASSVNLLGGLSYNEQFF

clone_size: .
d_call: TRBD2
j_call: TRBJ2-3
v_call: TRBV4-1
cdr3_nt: TGCGCCAGCAGCCAAGTTCTAGCGGGAGGGGCCACCACAGATACGCAGTATTTT
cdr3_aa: CASSQVLAGGATTDTQYF

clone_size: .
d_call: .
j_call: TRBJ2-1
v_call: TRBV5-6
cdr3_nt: TGTGCCAGCAGCTTGGGTGGGAAACACAATGAGCAGTTCTTC
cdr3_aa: CASSLGGKHNEQFF

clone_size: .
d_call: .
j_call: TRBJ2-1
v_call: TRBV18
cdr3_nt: TGTGCCAGCTCACCACCGTTCGGGCTCGCAGGCAATGAGCAGTTCTTC
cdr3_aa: CASSPPFGLAGNEQFF

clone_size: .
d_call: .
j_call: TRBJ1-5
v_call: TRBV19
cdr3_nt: TGTGCCAGTAGTATCCAAGGCGTTTTAGGGAGTCGGAGCAATCAGCCCCAGCATTTT
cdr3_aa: CASSIQGVLGSRSNQPQHF

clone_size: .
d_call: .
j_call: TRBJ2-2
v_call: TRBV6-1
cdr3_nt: TGTGCCAGCCTTCCCCCGATGACCGGGGAGCTGTTTTTT
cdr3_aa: CASLPPMTGELFF

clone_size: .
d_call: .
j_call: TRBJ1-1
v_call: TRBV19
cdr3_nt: TGTGCCAGTAGCATGGGTCCAGGACAAACGAACACTGAAGCTTTCTTT
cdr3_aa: CASSMGPGQTNTEAFF

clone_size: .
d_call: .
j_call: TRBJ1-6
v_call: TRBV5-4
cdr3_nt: TGTGCCAGCGGAACCTCCGGGGCGGGCAGTAGCTCCTATAATTCACCCCTCCACTTT
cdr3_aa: CASGTSGAGSSSYNSPLHF

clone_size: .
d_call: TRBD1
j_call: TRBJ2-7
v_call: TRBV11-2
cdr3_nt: TGTGCCAGCAGCTTAGGCGACAGGGGCTACTTC
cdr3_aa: CASSLGDRGYF